This entry lists 21 T cell receptor beta chains sequenced from one sample in a study of T cell changes during pregnancy in multiple sclerosis. Here immunoSEQ multiplex PCR was the method, and the copy in TCRdb shows in-frame clones only, minus some. The sample lists around 65,000 clones, roughly 90% seen once, with less than 4% in the top ten. The input for sequencing was peripheral blood, taken in the first trimester of pregnancy. These receptors originate from a female donor in good health, enrolled as a control in a pregnancy study.

This chain joins TRBV19 and TRBJ2-1; D might be TRBD2 (5 bases). Trimming took off 5 bases at V and 0 bases at J, with 20 bases between the two ends. This CDR3 comprises 18 residues. Germline CDR1 LNHDA, CDR2 SQIVND (reference sequence). CDR3 protein: CASSPARGPLSSYNEQFF. As DNA, the CDR3 is TGTGCCAGTAGTCCGGCGAGAGGGCCCCTTAGCTCCTACAATGAGCAGTTCTTC.

V usage is TRBV11-3 and J usage is TRBJ2-1; 7 positions match TRBD2. Trimming took 4 bases from V and 1 from J; bases not matched to a gene: 7. In germline, CDR1 is SGHNT, CDR2 YENEEA. The CDR3 extends over 16 amino acids. The CDR3 DNA follows: TGTGCCAGCAGCTCCGGCGGGAGTTGGTCCTACAATGAGCAGTTCTTC. Amino acids: CASSSGGSWSYNEQFF.

CDR3 loop: CSAPAQGGQTQYF. The DNA of the CDR3 is TGCAGCGCTCCCGCACAGGGCGGGCAGACCCAGTACTTC. This rearrangement joins TRBV29-1 to TRBJ2-5; possible D gene TRBD1, 6 bases. The CDR3 length is 13 residues. Germline V gene sequence: CDR1 SQVTM, CDR2 ANQGSEA. V lost 7 bases and J lost 6, with 18 bases in between.

The chain couples TRBV28 to TRBJ2-7, with 14 bases aligning to TRBD2. Germline values: CDR1 MDHEN, CDR2 SYDVKM. Unmatched junction bases numbered 13, after V lost 7 bases and J lost 2 bases. There are 18 residues in the CDR3. CDR3 protein: CASTGVGLAGVWTYEQYF. CDR3 DNA sequence: TGTGCCAGCACTGGGGTGGGACTAGCGGGAGTTTGGACCTACGAGCAGTACTTC. Complete variable domain (other parts from reference TRBV28 and TRBJ2-7): DVKVTQSSRYLVKRTGEKVFLECVQDMDHENMFWYRQDPGLGLRLIYFSYDVKMKEKGDIPEGYSVSREKKERFSLILESASTNQTSMYLCASTGVGLAGVWTYEQYFGPGTRLTVT.

In this sample, this clone turned up a few times. The chain uses TRBV11-3 and TRBJ1-1; 8 positions match TRBD1. J was trimmed by 3 bases and V by 2 bases; bases with no gene match: 8. This CDR3 contains 16 residues. Germline assignment: CDR1 SGHNT and CDR2 YENEEA. The CDR3 region has the DNA TGTGCCAGCAGCTTACCCACAGGGGGTGAAGACACTGAAGCTTTCTTT. Translation gives CASSLPTGGEDTEAFF. Variable domain in full (rest from reference TRBV11-3 and TRBJ1-1): EAGVVQSPRYKIIEKKQPVAFWCNPISGHNTLYWYLQNLGQGPELLIRYENEEAVDDSQLPKDRFSAERLKGVDSTLKIQPAELGDSAVYLCASSLPTGGEDTEAFFGQGTRLTVV.

The chain carries TRBV14 and TRBJ1-1; D is uncertain. The germline V gene has CDR1 SGHDN and CDR2 FVKESK. The V end lost 4 bases, the J end lost 3 bases, and 12 bases lay between the germline ends. The CDR3 has 14 amino acids. CDR3 sequence reads: CASSPRYRDTEAFF. CDR3 DNA sequence: TGTGCCAGCAGCCCCCGTTATCGAGACACTGAAGCTTTCTTT.

The chain combines TRBV6-5 with TRBJ2-5; 10 bases are a match to TRBD1. From germline, CDR1 is MNHEY and CDR2 SVGAGI. The CDR3 runs 15 residues. J was trimmed by 8 bases and V by 0 bases; bases with no gene match: 6. This CDR3 reads CASSYSRQGALTQYF. CDR3 in DNA: TGTGCCAGCAGTTACTCAAGACAGGGGGCGCTAACCCAGTACTTC.

The CDR3 DNA sequence: TGTGCCAGCAGACCCGACACGAATCAGCCCCAGCATTTT. It yields the protein CASRPDTNQPQHF. The rearrangement uses TRBV6-5 and TRBJ1-5; no reliable D call. There are 13 residues in the CDR3. V dropped 6 bases and J dropped 4 bases, with 10 bases sitting between them. Germline CDR1 MNHEY, CDR2 SVGAGI.

The chain joins TRBV7-2 to TRBJ1-4; D is undetermined. V lost 2 bases, J lost 5 bases, and 12 bases lay in between. The CDR3 extends over 15 amino acids. Germline-derived CDR1 and CDR2 are SGHTA and FQGNSA. The CDR3 DNA is TGTGCCAGCAGCTTAAATATTCGAGGGAATGAAAAACTGTTTTTT. It specifies CASSLNIRGNEKLFF.

V is TRBV6-4 and J is TRBJ2-7; possible D gene TRBD2, 6 bases. The germline V gene encodes CDR1 MRHNA and CDR2 SNTAGT. Trimming removed 5 bases from V and 0 bases from J, with 14 bases in between. The CDR3 runs to 15 residues. CDR3 sequence (DNA): TGTGCCAGCAGTTACGACGGGAGTAGCTCCTACGAGCAGTACTTC. Amino acid sequence: CASSYDGSSSYEQYF.

V usage is TRBV28 and J usage is TRBJ1-2, with TRBD1 matching over 10 bases. Germline V gene sequence: CDR1 MDHEN, CDR2 SYDVKM. CDR3 length: 15 amino acids. V dropped 5 bases and J dropped 4; count of bases not matched to a gene: 7. The chain's CDR3 is CASSLTGGWGYGYTF. The CDR3 nucleotides are TGTGCCAGCAGTCTGACAGGGGGCTGGGGCTATGGCTACACCTTC.

This clone appeared a single time. This chain connects TRBV30 to TRBJ1-2, with TRBD1 as a possible D gene (6 bases). The length of the CDR3 is 13 residues. The V gene's germline CDR1 is GTSNPN and CDR2 SVGIG (reference sequence). The V end lost 5 bases, the J end lost 8 bases, and 18 bases lay between the germline ends. The CDR3 sequence: CAWVKQGTLGYTF. CDR3 bases: TGTGCCTGGGTCAAACAGGGAACCCTCGGCTACACCTTC.

The gene calls are TRBV19 and TRBJ1-2; tentatively, D is TRBD1 (6 bases). The CDR3 contains 15 residues. Trimming shortened V by 7 bases and J by 2 bases, and 17 bases separated the two germline ends. Germline loops: CDR1 LNHDA, CDR2 SQIVND (reference sequence). For the CDR3, the DNA is TGTGCCAGTACCCCGAATGAGGGGGGGAACTATGGCTACACCTTC. Its translation: CASTPNEGGNYGYTF.

This clone has a single count. V usage is TRBV5-4 and J usage is TRBJ2-5; 8 nucleotides align to TRBD1. This CDR3 region has 15 residues. CDR1 and CDR2 (germline): SGHNT, YYREEE (reference sequence). The J segment lost 3 bases and the V segment lost 1 base, leaving 5 bases of the junction unmatched. This CDR3 reads CASSLRTGPEETQYF. The CDR3, as DNA: TGTGCCAGCAGCTTGAGGACAGGGCCAGAAGAGACCCAGTACTTC.

CDR3: CASSLHSAGELNTEAFF. CDR3 sequence (DNA): TGCGCCAGCAGCCTGCATTCCGCAGGGGAATTGAACACTGAAGCTTTCTTT. The V and J genes are TRBV4-1 and TRBJ1-1; D might be TRBD1 (6 bases). The V gene lost 4 bases and the J gene lost 0 bases, with 18 bases spanning the gap. CDR3 size: 17 residues. The germline gives CDR1 MGHRA, CDR2 YSYEKL.

The V gene is TRBV7-3, the J gene TRBJ1-1; 10 bases are a match to TRBD1. In germline, CDR1 is SGHTA, CDR2 FQGTGA. Losses at the gene ends were 5 bases for V and 5 bases for J; bases not matched to a gene: 11. The CDR3 covers 16 residues. The CDR3 DNA is TGTGCCAGCAGCCTAGGACAGGGGGGAGGGAAAACTGAAGCTTTCTTT. It encodes CASSLGQGGGKTEAFF.

This rearrangement joins TRBV27 to TRBJ2-2, with 8 bases lining up with TRBD2. After removal of 3 bases from V and 5 bases from J, the junction contained 2 bases not matched to a gene. The CDR3 loop spans 14 amino acids. Germline V gene lookup returns CDR1 MNHEY and CDR2 SMNVEV (reference sequence). CDR3 bases: TGTGCCAGCAGTTTTGGGACTAGGACCGGGGAGCTGTTTTTT. It yields the protein CASSFGTRTGELFF.

For the CDR3, the DNA is TGTGCCAGCAGCTTAGAACCCCGGGGACTAGGCTATGGCTACACCTTC. As protein: CASSLEPRGLGYGYTF. The V gene is TRBV11-2, the J gene TRBJ1-2; possibly TRBD1 for D (5 bases). The CDR3 extends over 16 amino acids. Trimming stripped 0 bases from V and 4 bases from J, with 15 bases between. Germline V lookup: CDR1 SGHAT, CDR2 FQNNGV.

The chain is built from TRBV2 and TRBJ1-1; TRBD1 might be the D (5 bases). The CDR3 contains 14 residues. V was shortened by 3 bases and J by 5 bases, with 13 bases between the two germline ends. The V gene's germline CDR1 is SNHLY and CDR2 FYNNEI. CDR3: CASSDQGIETEAFF. CDR3 DNA: TGTGCCAGCAGTGATCAGGGCATCGAAACTGAAGCTTTCTTT.

Within the sample, this clone is medium-sized. The chain is built from TRBV4-3 and TRBJ2-6; 7 bases fit TRBD2. The V segment lost 1 base and the J segment 2 bases; nucleotides outside the gene matches: 2. The CDR3 loop spans 16 amino acids. Germline assignment: CDR1 LGHNA and CDR2 YSLEER. The CDR3 DNA reads TGCGCCAGCAGCCAAGTGAGCGGGGCTGGGGCCAACGTCCTGACTTTC. Translation: CASSQVSGAGANVLTF.

The chain carries TRBV28 and TRBJ2-7, with D perhaps matching TRBD2 (6 bases). The CDR3 is 16 amino acids. Trimming pared 5 bases from V and 3 bases from J, leaving 20 bases between. Germline-derived CDR1 and CDR2 are MDHEN and SYDVKM. The CDR3: CASSGVGSGGNYEQYF. The CDR3 region has the DNA TGTGCCAGCAGTGGGGTGGGGTCAGGCGGGAACTACGAGCAGTACTTC.